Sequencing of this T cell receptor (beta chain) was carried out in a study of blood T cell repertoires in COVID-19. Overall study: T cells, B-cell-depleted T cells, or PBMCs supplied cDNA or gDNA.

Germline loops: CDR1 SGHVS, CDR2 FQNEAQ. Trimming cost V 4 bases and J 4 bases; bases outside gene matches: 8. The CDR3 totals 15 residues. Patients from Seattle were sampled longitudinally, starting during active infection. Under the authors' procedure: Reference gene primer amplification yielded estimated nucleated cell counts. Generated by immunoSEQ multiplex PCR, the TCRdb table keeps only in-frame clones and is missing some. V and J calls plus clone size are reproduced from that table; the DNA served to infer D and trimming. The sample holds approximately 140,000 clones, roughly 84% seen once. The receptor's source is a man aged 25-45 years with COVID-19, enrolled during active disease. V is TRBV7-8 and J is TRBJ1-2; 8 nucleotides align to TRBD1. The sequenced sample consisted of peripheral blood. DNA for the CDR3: TGTGCCAGCAGCTCAAGAACAGGGGGTCCCTATGGCTACACCTTC. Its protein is CASSSRTGGPYGYTF. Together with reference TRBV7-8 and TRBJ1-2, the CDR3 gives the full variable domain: GAGVSQSPRYKVAKRGQDVALRCDPISGHVSLFWYQQALGQGPEFLTYFQNEAQLDKSGLPSDRFFAERPEGSVSTLKIQRTQQEDSAVYLCASSSRTGGPYGYTFGSGTRLTVV.